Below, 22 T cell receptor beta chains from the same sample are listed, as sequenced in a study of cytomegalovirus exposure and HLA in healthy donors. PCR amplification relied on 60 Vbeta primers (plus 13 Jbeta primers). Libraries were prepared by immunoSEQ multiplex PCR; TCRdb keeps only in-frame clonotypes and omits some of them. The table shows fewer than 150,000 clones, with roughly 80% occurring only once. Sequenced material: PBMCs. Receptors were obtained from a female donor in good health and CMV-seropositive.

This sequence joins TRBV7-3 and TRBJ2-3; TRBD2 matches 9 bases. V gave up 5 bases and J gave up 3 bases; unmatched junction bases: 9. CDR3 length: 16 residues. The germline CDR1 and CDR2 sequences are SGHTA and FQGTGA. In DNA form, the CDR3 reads TGTGCCAGCAGCCTCCGGACTAGCGTTAGTACAGATACGCAGTATTTT. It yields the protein CASSLRTSVSTDTQYF.

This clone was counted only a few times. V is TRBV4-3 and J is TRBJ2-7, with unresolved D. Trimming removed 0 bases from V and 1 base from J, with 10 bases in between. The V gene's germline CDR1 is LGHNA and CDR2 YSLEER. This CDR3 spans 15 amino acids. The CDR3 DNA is TGCGCCAGCAGCCAAGAGGATGGCAGGTCCTACGAGCAGTACTTC. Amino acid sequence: CASSQEDGRSYEQYF.

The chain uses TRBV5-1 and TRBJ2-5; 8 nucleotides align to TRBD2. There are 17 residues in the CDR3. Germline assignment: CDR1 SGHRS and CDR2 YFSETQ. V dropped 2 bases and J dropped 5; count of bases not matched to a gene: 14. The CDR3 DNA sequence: TGCGCCAGCAGCTTAGGGGAATTAGCGGGATTCCGGGAGACCCAGTACTTC. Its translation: CASSLGELAGFRETQYF.

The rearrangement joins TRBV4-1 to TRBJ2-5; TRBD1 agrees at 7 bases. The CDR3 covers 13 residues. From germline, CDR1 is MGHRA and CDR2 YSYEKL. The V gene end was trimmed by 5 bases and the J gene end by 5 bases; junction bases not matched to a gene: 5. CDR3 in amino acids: CASSGGQTETQYF. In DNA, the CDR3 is TGCGCCAGCAGCGGGGGACAGACGGAGACCCAGTACTTC.

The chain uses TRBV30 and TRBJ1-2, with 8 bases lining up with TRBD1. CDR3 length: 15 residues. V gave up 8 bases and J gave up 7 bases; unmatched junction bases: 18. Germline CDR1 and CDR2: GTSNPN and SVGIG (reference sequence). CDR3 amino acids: CAGGAGSGQGGGYTF. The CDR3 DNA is TGTGCCGGGGGGGCGGGATCAGGACAGGGTGGTGGCTACACCTTC.

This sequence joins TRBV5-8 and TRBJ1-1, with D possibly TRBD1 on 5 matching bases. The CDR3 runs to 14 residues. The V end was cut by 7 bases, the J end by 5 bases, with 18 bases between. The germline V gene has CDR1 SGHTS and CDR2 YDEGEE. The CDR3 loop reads CASEKVGARTEAFF. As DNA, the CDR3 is TGTGCCAGCGAGAAGGTAGGGGCGCGGACTGAAGCTTTCTTT.

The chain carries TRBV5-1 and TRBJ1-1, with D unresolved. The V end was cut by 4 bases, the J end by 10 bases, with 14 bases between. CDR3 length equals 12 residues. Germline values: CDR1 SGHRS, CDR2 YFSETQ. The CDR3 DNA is TGCGCCAGCAGCCATCCGGGCGGGGTAGCTTTCTTT. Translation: CASSHPGGVAFF. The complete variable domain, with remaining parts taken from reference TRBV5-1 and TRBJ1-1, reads KAGVTQTPRYLIKTRGQQVTLSCSPISGHRSVSWYQQTPGQGLQFLFEYFSETQRNKGNFPGRFSGRQFSNSRSEMNVSTLELGDSALYLCASSHPGGVAFFGQGTRLTVV.

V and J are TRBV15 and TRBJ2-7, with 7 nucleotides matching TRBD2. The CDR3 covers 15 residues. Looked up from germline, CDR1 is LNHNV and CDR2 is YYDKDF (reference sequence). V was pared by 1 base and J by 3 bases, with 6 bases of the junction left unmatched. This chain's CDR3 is CATSRGGGESYEQYF. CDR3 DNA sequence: TGTGCCACCAGCAGAGGCGGGGGAGAAAGCTACGAGCAGTACTTC.

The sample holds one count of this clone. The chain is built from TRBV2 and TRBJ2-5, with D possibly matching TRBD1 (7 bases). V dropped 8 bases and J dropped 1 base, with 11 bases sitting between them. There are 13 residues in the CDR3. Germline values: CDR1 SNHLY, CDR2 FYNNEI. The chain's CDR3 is CASGRDSQETQYF. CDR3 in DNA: TGTGCCAGCGGGCGGGACAGCCAAGAGACCCAGTACTTC.

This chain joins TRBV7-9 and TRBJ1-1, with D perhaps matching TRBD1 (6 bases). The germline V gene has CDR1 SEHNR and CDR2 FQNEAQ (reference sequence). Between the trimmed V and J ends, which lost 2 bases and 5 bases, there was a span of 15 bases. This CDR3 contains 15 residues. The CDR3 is CASSLLRDIRTEAFF. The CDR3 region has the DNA TGTGCCAGCAGCTTATTGAGGGACATTCGGACTGAAGCTTTCTTT.

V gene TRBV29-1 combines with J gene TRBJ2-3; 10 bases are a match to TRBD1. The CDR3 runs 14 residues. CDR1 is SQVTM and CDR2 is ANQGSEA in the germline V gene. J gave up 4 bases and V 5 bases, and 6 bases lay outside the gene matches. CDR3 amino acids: CSVHGQGGSDTQYF. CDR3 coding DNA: TGCAGCGTTCACGGACAGGGGGGATCAGATACGCAGTATTTT.

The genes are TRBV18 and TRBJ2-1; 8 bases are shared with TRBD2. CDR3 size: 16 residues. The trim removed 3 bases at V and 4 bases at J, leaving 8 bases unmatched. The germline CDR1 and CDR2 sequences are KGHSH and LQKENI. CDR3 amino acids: CASSPPNGGGYNEQFF. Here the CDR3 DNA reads TGTGCCAGCTCACCGCCTAATGGCGGGGGGTACAATGAGCAGTTCTTC.

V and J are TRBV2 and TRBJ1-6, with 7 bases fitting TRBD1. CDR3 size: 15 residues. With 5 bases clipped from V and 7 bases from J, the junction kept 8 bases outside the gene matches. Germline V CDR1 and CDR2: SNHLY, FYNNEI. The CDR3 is CASSTRDSTNSPLHF. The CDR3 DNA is TGTGCCAGCAGTACCCGGGACAGCACAAATTCACCCCTCCACTTT. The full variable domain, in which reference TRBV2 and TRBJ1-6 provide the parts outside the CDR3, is EPEVTQTPSHQVTQMGQEVILRCVPISNHLYFYWYRQILGQKVEFLVSFYNNEISEKSEIFDDQFSVERPDGSNFTLKIRSTKLEDSAMYFCASSTRDSTNSPLHFGNGTRLTVT.

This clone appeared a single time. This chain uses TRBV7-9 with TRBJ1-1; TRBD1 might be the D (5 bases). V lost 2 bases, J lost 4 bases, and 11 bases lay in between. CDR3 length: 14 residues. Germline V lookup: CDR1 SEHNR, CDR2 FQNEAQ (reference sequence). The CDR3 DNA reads TGTGCCAGCAGCTTACCCGGGGGGGTCACTGAAGCTTTCTTT. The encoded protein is CASSLPGGVTEAFF.

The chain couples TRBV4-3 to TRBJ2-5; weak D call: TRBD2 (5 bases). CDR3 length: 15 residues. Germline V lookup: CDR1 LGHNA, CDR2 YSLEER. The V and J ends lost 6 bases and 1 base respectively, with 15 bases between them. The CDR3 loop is CASSLAPGIQETQYF. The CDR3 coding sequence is TGCGCCAGCAGTCTAGCTCCGGGAATCCAAGAGACCCAGTACTTC.

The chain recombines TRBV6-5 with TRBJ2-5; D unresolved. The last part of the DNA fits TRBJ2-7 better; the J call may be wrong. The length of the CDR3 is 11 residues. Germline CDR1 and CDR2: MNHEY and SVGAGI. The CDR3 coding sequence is TGTGCCAGCAGTTCCTACTACGAGCAGTACTTC. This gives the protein CASSSYYEQYF.

This CDR3 is CASSVVEGWDTQYF. The CDR3 DNA follows: TGTGCCAGCAGCGTTGTGGAGGGTTGGGATACGCAGTATTTT. V gene TRBV9 combines with J gene TRBJ2-3, with D perhaps matching TRBD2 (6 bases). V shed 2 bases and J shed 6 bases, with 13 bases lying between them. CDR3 length: 14 amino acids. Germline CDR1 reads SGDLS; CDR2 reads YYNGEE.

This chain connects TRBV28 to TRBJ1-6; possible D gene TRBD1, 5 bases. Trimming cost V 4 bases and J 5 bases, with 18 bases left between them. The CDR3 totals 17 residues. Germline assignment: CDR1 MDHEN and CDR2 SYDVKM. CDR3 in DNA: TGTGCCAGCAGTTCTAACAGGTTCCTCAAAAATAATTCACCCCTCCACTTT. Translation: CASSSNRFLKNNSPLHF.

CDR3 in amino acids: CASSLRDRGDTQYF. The CDR3 nucleotides are TGTGCCAGCAGCCTCCGGGACAGGGGCGATACGCAGTATTTT. This chain uses TRBV7-6 with TRBJ2-3; 10 bases align to TRBD1. Germline V CDR1 and CDR2: SGHVS, FNYEAQ. The CDR3 is 14 amino acids. The junction had 5 bases not matched to a gene; V was cut back by 5 bases and J by 6 bases.

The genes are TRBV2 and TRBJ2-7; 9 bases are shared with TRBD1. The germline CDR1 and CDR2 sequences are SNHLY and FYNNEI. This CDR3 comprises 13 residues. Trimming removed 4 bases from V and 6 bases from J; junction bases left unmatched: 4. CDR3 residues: CASSAGTGSEQYF. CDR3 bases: TGTGCCAGCAGTGCCGGGACAGGGTCCGAGCAGTACTTC.

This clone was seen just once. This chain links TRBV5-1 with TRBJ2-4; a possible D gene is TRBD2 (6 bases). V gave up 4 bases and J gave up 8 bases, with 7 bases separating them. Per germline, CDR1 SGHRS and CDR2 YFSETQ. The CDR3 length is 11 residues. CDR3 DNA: TGCGCCAGCAGCCCGGGGGACATTCAGTACTTC. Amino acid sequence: CASSPGDIQYF.

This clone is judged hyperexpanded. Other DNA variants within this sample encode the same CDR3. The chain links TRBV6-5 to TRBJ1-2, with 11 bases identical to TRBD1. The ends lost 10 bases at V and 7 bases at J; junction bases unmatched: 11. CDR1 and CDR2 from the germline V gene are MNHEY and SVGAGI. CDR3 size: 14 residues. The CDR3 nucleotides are TGTGCCACCATTACCGGGACAGGGGGGATTGGCTACACCTTC. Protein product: CATITGTGGIGYTF.